Shown below are 26 T cell receptor beta chains from a single sample sequenced in a study of blood T cells in healthy people across ages. PCR was performed a second time for roughly 6 to 12 cycles using a sample-barcoded 5' primer and a J-beta primer mix. TCRdb passed the 5' RACE reads through MiXCR, listing each CDR3 protein once. The repertoire holds approximately 1.5 million distinct CDR3 sequences, roughly 32% seen once, with around 10% in the top ten. The sequenced sample was blood. Source of these receptors: a woman aged 25-40 years in good health.

This clonotype was found a few times. The rearrangement links TRBV20-1 to TRBJ2-3, with TRBD2 matching over 7 bases. From germline, CDR1 is DFQATT and CDR2 SNEGSKA (reference sequence). The CDR3 is 15 residues long. After removal of 0 bases from V and 11 bases from J, the junction contained 14 bases not matched to a gene. The CDR3 sequence is CSARDDSGPSPVQYF. CDR3 nucleotides: TGCAGTGCTAGAGACGATAGCGGGCCCTCCCCCGTGCAGTATTTT.

This clonotype was recorded many times. This chain connects TRBV4-1 to TRBJ2-7; possible D gene TRBD2, 6 bases. CDR1 MGHRA and CDR2 YSYEKL come from the germline V gene. This CDR3 is built from 14 residues. The V end was cut by 8 bases, the J end by 3 bases, with 17 bases between. The CDR3 spells CASGPGAGDYEQYF. CDR3 DNA: TGCGCCAGCGGGCCGGGAGCAGGAGACTACGAGCAGTACTTC.

For this clonotype: An end of the junction does not agree with germline; a read error may underlie this. The chain carries TRBV20-1 and TRBJ1-1, with D unresolved. The CDR3 has 13 amino acids. CDR1 is DFQATT, CDR2 SNEGSKA, per germline (reference sequence). Written as DNA, the CDR3 is TGCAGTGCTAGCCCCGGCAAAGGCACTGGAGCTTTCTTT. This encodes CSASPGKGTGAFF.

Ten or more counts support this clonotype. The chain employs TRBV7-2 and TRBJ2-1, with TRBD2 matching 8 bases. The germline CDR1 and CDR2 sequences are SGHTA and FQGNSA. The V and J ends lost 4 bases and 12 bases, in that order; junction bases with no gene match: 17. The CDR3 extends over 16 amino acids. In DNA form, the CDR3 reads TGTGCCAGCAGCTCTAGGCCTGGCGGGGGGAACTTTGGGCAGTTCTTC. Translated: CASSSRPGGGNFGQFF.

Worth noting for this clonotype: One base away lies a much larger clone, so this may be a sequencing read error. The CDR3 carries no conserved terminal phenylalanine or tryptophan, so it likely arises from a read error. V usage is TRBV12-3 or TRBV12-4 and J usage is TRBJ2-7; 7 bases map to TRBD1. V was clipped by 7 bases and J by 3 bases; unmatched bases: 9. The CDR3 extends over 14 amino acids. As DNA, the CDR3 is TGTGCCAGCAACCGACAGGGTAGGCTCTACGAGCAGTACTGC. As protein: CASNRQGRLYEQYC.

Note on this clonotype: Since a much larger clone is just one base distant, this may be a read error. The rearrangement joins TRBV29-1 to TRBJ1-2, with 8 bases fitting TRBD1. V was pared by 6 bases and J by 2 bases, with 2 bases of the junction left unmatched. From germline, CDR1 is SQVTM and CDR2 ANQGSEA. This CDR3 region has 12 residues. CDR3 sequence (DNA): TGCAGCGTGGACAGGGAAAACTATGGCTACACCTTC. Amino acids: CSVDRENYGYTF. Filled out from reference TRBV29-1 and TRBJ1-2, the complete variable domain reads SAVISQKPSRDICQRGTSLTIQCQVDSQVTMMFWYRQQPGQSLTLIATANQGSEATYESGFVIDKFPISRPNLTFSTLTVSNMSPEDSSIYLCSVDRENYGYTFGSGTRLTVV.

The rearrangement links TRBV18 to TRBJ2-1, with D possibly being TRBD1 (5 bases). Germline-derived CDR1 and CDR2 are KGHSH and LQKENI. CDR3 size: 15 residues. V was shortened by 2 bases and J by 1 base, with 9 bases between the two germline ends. As DNA, the CDR3 is TGTGCCAGCTCACCATTGGGGCTATCCTACAATGAGCAGTTCTTC. This codes for CASSPLGLSYNEQFF.

This clonotype was counted a few times. The chain links TRBV2 to TRBJ1-2; D perhaps matches TRBD1 (5 bases). V was pared by 5 bases and J by 0 bases, with 13 bases between. Per the germline V gene, CDR1 is SNHLY and CDR2 is FYNNEI. The length of the CDR3 is 15 residues. CDR3 sequence reads: CASSLQGAANYGYTF. In nucleotides, the CDR3 is TGTGCCAGCAGTCTCCAGGGTGCAGCTAACTATGGCTACACCTTC.

The chain uses TRBV4-1 and TRBJ1-1; D not resolved. Germline-derived CDR1 and CDR2 are MGHRA and YSYEKL. Trimming shortened V by 2 bases and J by 4 bases, and 14 bases separated the two germline ends. This CDR3 region has 15 residues. The CDR3 DNA sequence: TGCGCCAGCAGCCAATCTCAAGGTACGGCCACTGAAGCTTTCTTT. It specifies CASSQSQGTATEAFF.

The rearrangement joins TRBV9 to TRBJ2-3; 9 positions agree with TRBD2. This CDR3 contains 16 residues. Germline loops: CDR1 SGDLS, CDR2 YYNGEE. With 3 bases clipped from V and 1 base from J, the junction kept 6 bases outside the gene matches. CDR3 sequence (DNA): TGTGCCAGCAGCGCGCCTCGACTAGCGGGCACAGATACGCAGTATTTT. Protein product: CASSAPRLAGTDTQYF.

This clonotype was observed a handful of times. The chain combines TRBV6-5 with TRBJ1-1; TRBD1 aligns across 7 bases. Germline V lookup: CDR1 MNHEY, CDR2 SVGAGI. The CDR3 sequence is 11 residues long. V lost 5 bases, J lost 11 bases, and 5 bases stayed unmatched. The CDR3 DNA reads as TGTGCCAGCAGTCGACAGGGATACGCTTTCTTT. This sequence encodes CASSRQGYAFF.

Notes on this clonotype: Germline and junction disagree at one end, which may indicate a read error. The chain has TRBV6-5 and TRBJ2-3; TRBD1 aligns across 10 bases. This CDR3 region has 14 residues. The germline gives CDR1 MNHEY, CDR2 SVGAGI. The CDR3 coding sequence is TGTACCAGCAGTTATGACAGGGGGCTAGATACGCAGTATTTT. It specifies CTSSYDRGLDTQYF.

This clonotype was observed a handful of times. The gene calls are TRBV20-1 and TRBJ1-1, with unresolved D. The V gene lost 3 bases and the J gene lost 5 bases, with 10 bases spanning the gap. From germline, CDR1 is DFQATT and CDR2 SNEGSKA (reference sequence). The CDR3 sequence is 12 residues long. In nucleotides, the CDR3 is TGCAGTGCTAGGGATAGTGGGACTGAAGCTTTCTTT. Amino acids: CSARDSGTEAFF.

This clonotype was counted only a few times. The J gene is TRBJ1-6, the V gene TRBV10-3; D not certain. Trimming removed 3 bases from V and 6 bases from J, with 3 bases in between. This CDR3 has 12 residues. Germline V CDR1 and CDR2: ENHRY, SYGVKD. The CDR3 is CAISDSNSPLHF. DNA of the CDR3: TGTGCCATCAGTGATAGTAATTCACCCCTCCACTTT.

The table lists this clonotype with a few counts. This chain joins TRBV13 and TRBJ1-2; D is unresolved. Germline V gives CDR1 PRHDT, CDR2 FYEKMQ (reference sequence). This CDR3 has 11 amino acids. The V end lost 10 bases, the J end lost 4 bases, and 10 bases lay between the germline ends. CDR3 DNA: TGTGCCACTTTCGGGATCTATGGCTACACCTTC. Translating it yields CATFGIYGYTF.

This clonotype has a handful of counts. The V call is TRBV20-1, the J call TRBJ2-3, with D unresolved. The CDR3 extends over 15 amino acids. Trimming cost V 2 bases and J 1 base, with 13 bases left between them. CDR1 is DFQATT and CDR2 is SNEGSKA in the germline V gene (reference sequence). CDR3 sequence reads: CSARQGKSGTDTQYF. CDR3 nucleotides: TGCAGTGCTAGACAAGGGAAGTCGGGCACAGATACGCAGTATTTT.

This clonotype showed up just a few times. V is TRBV12-3 or TRBV12-4 and J is TRBJ1-5; TRBD1 aligns across 10 bases. Trimming removed 6 bases from V and 5 bases from J; junction bases left unmatched: 4. The CDR3 extends over 14 amino acids. CDR3 nucleotides: TGTGCCAGCAGCAAGGACAGGGGGGATCAGCCCCAGCATTTT. Translating it yields CASSKDRGDQPQHF.

The J gene is TRBJ1-1, the V gene TRBV7-9; D unresolved. Germline loops: CDR1 SEHNR, CDR2 FQNEAQ (reference sequence). CDR3 length: 11 amino acids. Trimming cost V 6 bases and J 11 bases, with 13 bases left between them. The CDR3 spells CASRGDLFAFF. The DNA of the CDR3 is TGTGCCAGCAGGGGAGACCTCTTTGCTTTCTTT.

V is TRBV2 and J is TRBJ1-1; D possibly corresponds to TRBD1 (5 bases). Germline loops: CDR1 SNHLY, CDR2 FYNNEI. This CDR3 is 15 amino acids long. V dropped 5 bases and J dropped 1 base, with 14 bases sitting between them. CDR3 loop: CASSNPHGGNTEAFF. The CDR3 DNA reads TGTGCCAGCAGTAATCCGCATGGGGGGAACACTGAAGCTTTCTTT.

This chain connects TRBV7-8 to TRBJ1-2; tentatively, D is TRBD1 (5 bases). Germline V gene lookup returns CDR1 SGHVS and CDR2 FQNEAQ. The CDR3 loop spans 14 amino acids. Trimming left V 0 bases short and J 6 bases short, with 11 bases between. The CDR3, as DNA: TGTGCCAGCAGCTTAGCTTCAGGGACGGATGGCTACACCTTC. Translating it yields CASSLASGTDGYTF.

Of note for this clonotype: A much larger clonotype is one base distant, so this may be a read error. The chain employs TRBV7-2 and TRBJ2-5; 9 bases line up with TRBD2. The J call may not be correct, given that the DNA end is closer to TRBJ2-7. From germline, CDR1 is SGHTA and CDR2 FQGNSA. CDR3 length: 15 amino acids. CDR3 sequence reads: CASSPVGTSHYEQYF. The CDR3 DNA sequence: TGTGCCAGCAGCCCAGTAGGGACTAGCCATTACGAGCAGTACTTC.

Turning to this clonotype: One junction end does not reproduce the germline sequence, and a read error may be involved. V usage is TRBV3-1 and J usage is TRBJ2-7, with TRBD2 as a possible D gene (6 bases). The germline V gene encodes CDR1 LGHDT and CDR2 YNNKEL (reference sequence). This CDR3 is 16 amino acids long. DNA for the CDR3: TGTGCCATCAGCCTCGCGGGGCAGGTCCGCTCCTACGAGCAGTACTTC. Protein: CAISLAGQVRSYEQYF.

In this sample, this clonotype turned up many times. The chain joins TRBV4-1 to TRBJ2-7; 10 nucleotides align to TRBD1. CDR3 length: 17 amino acids. V shed 1 base and J 4 bases; nucleotides not matched to a gene: 10. In germline, CDR1 is MGHRA, CDR2 YSYEKL. CDR3 protein: CASSQAPGRTGGYEQYF. The CDR3 DNA is TGCGCCAGCAGCCAAGCCCCGGGGCGGACAGGGGGATACGAGCAGTACTTC.

Many counts were recorded for this clonotype. The CDR3 spells CASSLSTAYEQYF. For the CDR3, the DNA is TGTGCCAGCAGCCTCTCTACCGCCTACGAGCAGTACTTC. The rearrangement joins TRBV13 to TRBJ2-7; D gene uncertain. Trimming removed 5 bases at V and 2 bases at J, with 10 bases between. The germline V gene encodes CDR1 PRHDT and CDR2 FYEKMQ (reference sequence). The CDR3 extends over 13 amino acids.

The rearrangement links TRBV12-3 or TRBV12-4 to TRBJ2-4; D unresolved. The CDR3 extends over 12 amino acids. V shed 5 bases and J shed 12 bases, with 14 bases lying between them. The CDR3 DNA reads TGTGCCAGCAGTATGGCCGGGTTCAGTCAGTACTTC. This encodes CASSMAGFSQYF.

The J gene is TRBJ2-1, the V gene TRBV7-9, with D tentatively TRBD2 (5 bases). CDR3 length: 16 amino acids. V was trimmed by 1 base and J by 1 base, leaving 11 bases between them. Per germline, CDR1 SEHNR and CDR2 FQNEAQ (reference sequence). CDR3 nucleotide sequence: TGTGCCAGCAGCTTAGAGTCACGGGGATCCTACAATGAGCAGTTCTTC. Protein sequence: CASSLESRGSYNEQFF. Filled out from reference TRBV7-9 and TRBJ2-1, the complete variable domain reads DTGVSQNPRHKITKRGQNVTFRCDPISEHNRLYWYRQTLGQGPEFLTYFQNEAQLEKSRLLSDRFSAERPKGSFSTLEIQRTEQGDSAMYLCASSLESRGSYNEQFFGPGTRLTVL.